Sequencing of this T cell receptor (beta chain) was carried out in a study of blood T cell repertoires in COVID-19. Profiling relied on immunoSEQ multiplex PCR, and the TCRdb table lists in-frame clones only, not all of them. The data contain around 200,000 clones, around 85% of them singletons. Germline V gives CDR1 KGHSH, CDR2 LQKENI. Trimming stripped 2 bases from V and 2 bases from J, with 10 bases between. The CDR3 is 15 residues long. The chain joins TRBV18 to TRBJ2-1, with D tentatively TRBD2 (5 bases). Source material: PBMCs or T cells enriched from blood (not recorded which). This receptor was taken from a man aged 35 to 55 who had recovered from COVID-19. The CDR3: CASSPDRLPYNEQFF. CDR3 sequence (DNA): TGTGCCAGCTCACCAGATAGACTACCCTACAATGAGCAGTTCTTC. The full variable domain, with the rest looked up from reference TRBV18 and TRBJ2-1, is NAGVMQNPRHLVRRRGQEARLRCSPMKGHSHVYWYRQLPEEGLKFMVYLQKENIIDESGMPKERFSAEFPKEGPSILRIQQVVRGDSAAYFCASSPDRLPYNEQFFGPGTRLTVL.